This paragraph reports one T cell receptor (beta chain). No antigen is known for it. This table comes from immunoSEQ multiplex PCR, and its TCRdb copy is limited to in-frame clones, with some not included. The sample lists approximately 540 clones, approximately 91% seen once, with 8.5% in the top ten. This CDR3 has 17 amino acids. Germline CDR1 and CDR2: KGHSH and LQKENI. Trimming took off 6 bases at V and 0 bases at J, with 20 bases between the two ends. The data belong to a study of brain metastases from non-small cell lung cancer. General study points: In approximately 60% of brain metastases, T-cell clones were expanded compared with matched primary tumors. Fewer infiltrating T cells were found in brain metastases than primaries. Paired brain metastases and primary tumors largely shared TCR repertoires.

This rearrangement joins TRBV18 to TRBJ1-1; D might be TRBD1 (6 bases). The source of this sequence is a donor at least 40 years old with non-small cell lung cancer. The sequencing input was tissue from a brain metastasis. The CDR3 coding sequence is TGTGCCAGCTCCCATAACGCGGGGGGCGAGGTGAACACTGAAGCTTTCTTT. Translated: CASSHNAGGEVNTEAFF.